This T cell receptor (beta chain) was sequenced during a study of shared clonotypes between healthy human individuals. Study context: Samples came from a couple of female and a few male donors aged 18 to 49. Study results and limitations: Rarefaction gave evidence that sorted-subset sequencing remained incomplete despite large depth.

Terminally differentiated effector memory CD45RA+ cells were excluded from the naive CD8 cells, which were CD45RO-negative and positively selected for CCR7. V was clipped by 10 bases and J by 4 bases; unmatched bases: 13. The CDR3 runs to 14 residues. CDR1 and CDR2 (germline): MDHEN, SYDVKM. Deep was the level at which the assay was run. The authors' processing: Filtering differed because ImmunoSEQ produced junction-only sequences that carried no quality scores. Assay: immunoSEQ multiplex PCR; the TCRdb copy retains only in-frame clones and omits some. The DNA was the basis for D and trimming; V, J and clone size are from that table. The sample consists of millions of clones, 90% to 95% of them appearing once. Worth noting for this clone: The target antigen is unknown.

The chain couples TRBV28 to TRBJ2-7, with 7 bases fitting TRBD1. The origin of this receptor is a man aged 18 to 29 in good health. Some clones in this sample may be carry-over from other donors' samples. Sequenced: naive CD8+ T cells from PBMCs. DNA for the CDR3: TGTGCCACCCAATCCCGGGACAGCTATTACGAGCAGTACTTC. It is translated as CATQSRDSYYEQYF.